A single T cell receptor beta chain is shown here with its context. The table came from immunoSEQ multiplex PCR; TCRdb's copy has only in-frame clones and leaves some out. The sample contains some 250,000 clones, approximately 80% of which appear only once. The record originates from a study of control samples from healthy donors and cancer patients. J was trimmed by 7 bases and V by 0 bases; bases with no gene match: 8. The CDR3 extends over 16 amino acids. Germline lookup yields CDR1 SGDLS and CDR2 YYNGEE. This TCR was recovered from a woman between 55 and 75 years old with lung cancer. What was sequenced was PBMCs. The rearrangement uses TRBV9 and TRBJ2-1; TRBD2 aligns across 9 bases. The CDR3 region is CASSVATAGGLNEQFF. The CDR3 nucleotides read TGTGCCAGCAGCGTAGCTACCGCGGGGGGGCTGAATGAGCAGTTCTTC.